This entry lists 9 T cell receptor beta chains sequenced from one sample in a study of regulatory T cells in long-lasting Graves disease. Sequencing libraries for TCR beta were prepared with iRepertoire HTBI primers and Arm-PCR of CDR3 regions. TCRdb itself ran the multiplex PCR reads through MiXCR, one entry per CDR3 protein. This table holds approximately 400,000 distinct CDR3 sequences, 14% to 15% found once. Indicated time point: newly diagnosed GD, antithyroid drugs for less than 3 months. From PBMCs, RNA was extracted and then used to make the TCR library. The data also belong to a second study, concerning T cells in Graves' hyperthyroidism and ophthalmopathy.

The input for sequencing was peripheral blood mononuclear cells (PBMCs), taken at new diagnosis, from a patient treated with antithyroid drugs. The source is a woman aged 25 to 39 with Graves disease.

The sample holds many counts of this clonotype. The chain links TRBV18 to TRBJ2-4; D is undetermined. The CDR3 loop spans 16 amino acids. CDR1 is KGHSH, CDR2 LQKENI, per germline. V shed 3 bases and J shed 1 base, with 13 bases lying between them. For the CDR3, the DNA is TGTGCCAGCTCACCCGACAAGGGAAGGGCCAAAAACATTCAGTACTTC. The encoded protein is CASSPDKGRAKNIQYF. Variable domain in full (rest from reference TRBV18 and TRBJ2-4): NAGVMQNPRHLVRRRGQEARLRCSPMKGHSHVYWYRQLPEEGLKFMVYLQKENIIDESGMPKERFSAEFPKEGPSILRIQQVVRGDSAAYFCASSPDKGRAKNIQYFGAGTRLSVL.

This chain connects TRBV10-3 to TRBJ2-1, with 8 bases fitting TRBD2. The CDR3 has 14 amino acids. CDR1 ENHRY and CDR2 SYGVKD come from the germline V gene. Trimming removed 11 bases from V and 5 bases from J; junction bases left unmatched: 11. The CDR3 region has the DNA TGTGCCCATCAAGCGGGAGTCTTGGACAATGAGCAGTTCTTC. Its protein is CAHQAGVLDNEQFF.

Many counts were recorded for this clonotype. This sequence joins TRBV27 and TRBJ2-1, with 7 bases that match TRBD1. Germline values: CDR1 MNHEY, CDR2 SMNVEV (reference sequence). This CDR3 contains 15 residues. With V trimmed by 1 base and J by 7 bases, 7 bases remained unmatched. In nucleotides, the CDR3 is TGTGCCAGCAGTTTATACAGGGGAACAGGGAATGAGCAGTTCTTC. It yields the protein CASSLYRGTGNEQFF.

The chain uses TRBV10-1 and TRBJ2-2; D is unresolved. The CDR3 totals 17 residues. The ends were cut back, 2 bases at V and 0 bases at J, with 13 bases in the middle. Germline CDR1 reads WNHNN; CDR2 reads SYGVQD (reference sequence). This CDR3 reads CASSERRVITNTGELFF. DNA for the CDR3: TGCGCCAGCAGTGAGAGGCGAGTTATCACGAACACCGGGGAGCTGTTTTTT.

This clonotype has only a few counts. J is TRBJ2-1 and V is TRBV7-2; D is uncertain. Germline V gives CDR1 SGHTA, CDR2 FQGNSA. The V end lost 2 bases, the J end lost 0 bases, and 5 bases lay between the germline ends. The CDR3 runs 14 residues. Here the CDR3 reads CASSLTNSYNEQFF. CDR3 sequence (DNA): TGTGCCAGCAGCTTAACGAACTCCTACAATGAGCAGTTCTTC.

The rearrangement joins TRBV28 to TRBJ2-7; TRBD2 matches 8 bases. There are 13 residues in the CDR3. Germline CDR1 is MDHEN and CDR2 is SYDVKM. Germline trimming cut 6 bases from V and 4 bases from J; bases unmatched to any gene: 5. The CDR3 protein is CASRWTSLYEQYF. The CDR3 DNA is TGTGCCAGCAGGTGGACTAGCCTGTACGAGCAGTACTTC.

This clonotype was counted many times. The CDR3 DNA follows: TGTGCCTGGAGTGTAACTGCGCCGGGTCGTGGCTACACCTTC. It encodes CAWSVTAPGRGYTF. The chain links TRBV30 to TRBJ1-2; no reliable D call. Trimming pared 0 bases from V and 7 bases from J, leaving 15 bases between. The CDR3 runs 14 residues. Germline V CDR1 and CDR2: GTSNPN, SVGIG (reference sequence).

The sample holds a few counts of this clonotype. V gene TRBV4-1 combines with J gene TRBJ2-7, with 15 bases aligning to TRBD2. V gave up 0 bases and J gave up 7 bases; unmatched junction bases: 7. The CDR3 is made up of 17 amino acids. The germline V gene encodes CDR1 MGHRA and CDR2 YSYEKL. Here the CDR3 DNA reads TGCGCCAGCAGCCAAGAGGAGCCGGGACTAGCGGGAGGTGAGCAGTACTTC. Its translation: CASSQEEPGLAGGEQYF.

This clonotype has ten or more counts. The gene calls are TRBV20-1 and TRBJ2-7; a weak D match, TRBD1 (6 bases). Trimming took off 4 bases at V and 0 bases at J, with 13 bases between the two ends. The CDR3 length is 14 residues. Germline CDR1 and CDR2: DFQATT and SNEGSKA (reference sequence). The CDR3, as DNA: TGCAGTGCTAAGGCTGGACAGTACTCCTACGAGCAGTACTTC. It encodes CSAKAGQYSYEQYF.